Given below is one T cell receptor (beta chain) in context. Its antigen is as yet unknown. The sample belongs to a study of vaccination and CD4 T cells after COVID-19. Whole-study context: Researchers treated cells with overlapping spike peptides taken from SARS-CoV-2, HCoV-NL63, HCoV-OC43 and HCoV-229E. Control wells got either CEFX epitopes, HIV-1 Nef peptides, or no peptide at all. The study's findings and limits: It was found that, in convalescent patients, 304 of 307 vaccine-specific clones were spike mono-reactive.

Treatment described: approximately 10-day PBMC culture with coronavirus spike peptide pools or control peptides (ViraFEST assay). Trimming pared 2 bases from V and 0 bases from J, leaving 8 bases between. The CDR3 length is 14 residues. The germline V gene has CDR1 MNHEY and CDR2 SVGAGI. CD4+ T cells that had been cultured provided DNA sequenced with the Oncomine TCR Beta short-read assay. Each CDR3 protein is one row after TCRdb ran MiXCR on the PCR reads. Of 8,100 or so distinct CDR3 sequences listed, 40% to 55% are singletons. The TCR comes from a human donor who had recovered from COVID-19. The chain recombines TRBV6-5 with TRBJ2-7; D call uncertain. The sample taken for sequencing was CD4+ T cells from blood, cultured in vitro. The CDR3 sequence is CASSYLPPSYEQYF. DNA of the CDR3: TGTGCCAGCAGTTACCTCCCCCCCTCCTACGAGCAGTACTTC.